This passage covers 16 T cell receptor beta chains from one sample sequenced in a study of blood T cell repertoires in COVID-19. Generated by immunoSEQ multiplex PCR, the TCRdb table keeps only in-frame clones and is missing some. The sample lists approximately 220,000 clones; 70% to 90% were seen once. Sequencing was done on a sample of peripheral blood. These receptors all come from a man over 45 who had recovered from COVID-19.

Here the CDR3 reads CASSSFPGLAGNTGELFF. As DNA, the CDR3 is TGTGCCAGCAGTTCCTTTCCGGGACTAGCGGGAAACACCGGGGAGCTGTTTTTT. The chain recombines TRBV27 with TRBJ2-2, with TRBD2 matching 13 bases. Trimming cost V 4 bases and J 2 bases; bases outside gene matches: 7. This CDR3 region has 18 residues. In germline, CDR1 is MNHEY, CDR2 SMNVEV (reference sequence).

Concerning this clone itself: One end of the junction does not line up with germline, which may come from a read error. The rearrangement joins TRBV20-1 to TRBJ1-2; D unclear. The CDR3 spans 11 residues. CDR1 and CDR2 (germline): DFQATT, SNEGSKA (reference sequence). CDR3 DNA sequence: TGCAGTCCTAGAGTCGACACCGGCTACACCTTC. It codes for CSPRVDTGYTF.

The chain couples TRBV7-2 to TRBJ2-1; 12 bases map to TRBD2. This CDR3 region has 15 residues. The V gene end was trimmed by 5 bases and the J gene end by 8 bases; junction bases not matched to a gene: 7. Germline V lookup: CDR1 SGHTA, CDR2 FQGNSA. CDR3 DNA: TGTGCCAGCAGCCCATCTCGACTAGCGGGAGATGAGCAGTTCTTC. It encodes CASSPSRLAGDEQFF.

J is TRBJ1-4 and V is TRBV28; 7 nucleotides line up with TRBD1. With 5 bases clipped from V and 3 bases from J, the junction kept 6 bases outside the gene matches. Germline loops: CDR1 MDHEN, CDR2 SYDVKM. CDR3 length: 15 residues. In nucleotides, the CDR3 is TGTGCCAGCAGTGCCACCGGGACAGCTAATGAAAAACTGTTTTTT. This codes for CASSATGTANEKLFF.

The J gene is TRBJ1-5, the V gene TRBV6-5; weak D call: TRBD1 (5 bases). With 2 bases removed from V and 4 bases from J, the gap between germline ends came to 9 bases. The CDR3 loop spans 14 amino acids. Germline V gene sequence: CDR1 MNHEY, CDR2 SVGAGI. The CDR3 here is CASSYGGVNQPQHF. The CDR3 DNA follows: TGTGCCAGCAGTTACGGGGGGGTTAATCAGCCCCAGCATTTT.

A few counts support this clone. This chain joins TRBV15 and TRBJ2-1, with D perhaps TRBD2 (6 bases). Germline CDR1 is LNHNV and CDR2 is YYDKDF (reference sequence). Trimming removed 0 bases from V and 8 bases from J, with 17 bases in between. This CDR3 has 16 residues. The CDR3 bases are TGTGCCACCAGCAGAGATTCCGGGGGAGGCCACGATGAGCAGTTCTTC. It is translated as CATSRDSGGGHDEQFF.

The chain combines TRBV3-1 (or the pseudogene TRBV3-2) with TRBJ2-7; 8 nucleotides line up with TRBD1. Trimming took 6 bases from V and 2 from J; bases not matched to a gene: 18. The germline V gene encodes CDR1 LGHDT and CDR2 YNNKEL (reference sequence). The CDR3 covers 18 residues. The CDR3 loop reads CASSSGQGGIFNAYEQYF. In nucleotides, the CDR3 is TGTGCCAGCAGTTCCGGACAGGGAGGCATCTTTAACGCCTACGAGCAGTACTTC.

This clone appeared a few times. This chain uses TRBV4-2 with TRBJ1-6; possible D gene TRBD1, 6 bases. CDR3 length equals 16 residues. Trimming pared 1 base from V and 9 bases from J, leaving 16 bases between. From germline, CDR1 is LGHNA and CDR2 YNFKEQ. CDR3 bases: TGTGCCAGCAGCCAAGCCCGGGGGGGGGCTGGTTCACCCCTCCACTTT. This encodes CASSQARGGAGSPLHF.

The chain combines TRBV27 with TRBJ2-4; D call uncertain. Trimming took off 7 bases at V and 0 bases at J, with 16 bases between the two ends. The CDR3 is 16 amino acids. Germline assignment: CDR1 MNHEY and CDR2 SMNVEV (reference sequence). The CDR3 loop reads CASTLSGSLAKNIQYF. The CDR3 DNA reads TGTGCCAGCACCCTCTCTGGCAGTTTAGCCAAAAACATTCAGTACTTC.

The V and J genes are TRBV3-1 (or the pseudogene TRBV3-2) and TRBJ2-1; possibly TRBD2 for D (6 bases). The V end was cut by 1 base, the J end by 7 bases, with 14 bases between. This CDR3 region has 15 residues. Germline V gene lookup returns CDR1 LGHDT and CDR2 YNNKEL (reference sequence). CDR3 DNA sequence: TGTGCCAGCAGCCAAGGGGGACTGGAGGTGAATGAGCAGTTCTTC. The encoded protein is CASSQGGLEVNEQFF.

This clone was seen once. The chain is built from TRBV27 and TRBJ2-1; D is perhaps TRBD2 (7 bases). The CDR3 extends over 16 amino acids. Looked up from germline, CDR1 is MNHEY and CDR2 is SMNVEV (reference sequence). V lost 4 bases and J 7 bases, leaving 20 bases between the germline ends. DNA for the CDR3: TGTGCCAGCAGTTCCGGGGGCGCAGGGACTAAGAATGAGCAGTTCTTC. It specifies CASSSGGAGTKNEQFF.

This chain uses TRBV2 with TRBJ1-5, with D possibly matching TRBD1 (6 bases). CDR3 size: 15 residues. The V gene lost 9 bases and the J gene lost 2 bases, with 17 bases spanning the gap. CDR1 and CDR2 (germline): SNHLY, FYNNEI. The CDR3 sequence is CASSPAGAGNQPQHF. CDR3 nucleotides: TGTGCCAGTTCGCCGGCGGGGGCCGGCAATCAGCCCCAGCATTTT.

V is TRBV18 and J is TRBJ1-3; D gene ambiguous. V was trimmed by 2 bases and J by 0 bases, leaving 8 bases between them. Germline V gene data show CDR1 as KGHSH and CDR2 as LQKENI. This CDR3 is 15 amino acids long. CDR3 in amino acids: CASSPELYSGNTIYF. Written as DNA, the CDR3 is TGTGCCAGCTCACCAGAGCTGTACTCTGGAAACACCATATATTTT.

The V gene is TRBV4-2, the J gene TRBJ1-5, with 7 bases that match TRBD1. The CDR3 is 17 residues long. The V gene's germline CDR1 is LGHNA and CDR2 YNFKEQ. V shed 3 bases and J 0 bases; nucleotides not matched to a gene: 8. DNA for the CDR3: TGTGCCAGCAGCCAGGGTCGGACAGGAAATAGCAATCAGCCCCAGCATTTT. Protein product: CASSQGRTGNSNQPQHF.

The chain employs TRBV3-1 (or the pseudogene TRBV3-2) and TRBJ2-3; the D gene is possibly TRBD2 (6 bases). CDR3 size: 18 residues. V was trimmed by 4 bases and J by 0 bases, leaving 20 bases between them. Germline CDR1 LGHDT, CDR2 YNNKEL (reference sequence). This CDR3 reads CASSPYPGAGPSTDTQYF. For the CDR3, the DNA is TGTGCCAGCAGCCCTTACCCTGGGGCGGGACCTAGCACAGATACGCAGTATTTT.

The chain combines TRBV5-5 with TRBJ1-3, with D tentatively TRBD1 (6 bases). Germline lookup yields CDR1 SGHKS and CDR2 YYEKEE (reference sequence). The CDR3 length is 16 residues. The germline V and J ends were trimmed by 3 bases and 4 bases, with 17 bases remaining between them. The CDR3: CASSSGGPGTGNTIYF. In nucleotides, the CDR3 is TGTGCCAGCAGCTCGGGGGGCCCCGGGACAGGAAACACCATATATTTT.